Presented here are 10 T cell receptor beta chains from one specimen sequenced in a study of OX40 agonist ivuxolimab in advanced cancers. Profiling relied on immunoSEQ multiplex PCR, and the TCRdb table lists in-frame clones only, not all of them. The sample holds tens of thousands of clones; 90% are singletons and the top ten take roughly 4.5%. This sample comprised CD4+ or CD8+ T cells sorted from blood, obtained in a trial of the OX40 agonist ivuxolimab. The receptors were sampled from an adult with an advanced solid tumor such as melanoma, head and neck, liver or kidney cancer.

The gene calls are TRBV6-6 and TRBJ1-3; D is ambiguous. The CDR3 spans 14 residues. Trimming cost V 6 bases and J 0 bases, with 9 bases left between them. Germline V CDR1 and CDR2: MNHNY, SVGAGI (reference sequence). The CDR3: CASSWGSSGNTIYF. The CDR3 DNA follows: TGTGCCAGCAGCTGGGGAAGCTCTGGAAACACCATATATTTT.

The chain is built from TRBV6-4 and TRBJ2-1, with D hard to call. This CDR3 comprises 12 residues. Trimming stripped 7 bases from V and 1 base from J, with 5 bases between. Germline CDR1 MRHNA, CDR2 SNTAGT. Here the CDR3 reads CASNRSYNEQFF. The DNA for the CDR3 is TGTGCCAGCAATCGATCCTACAATGAGCAGTTCTTC.

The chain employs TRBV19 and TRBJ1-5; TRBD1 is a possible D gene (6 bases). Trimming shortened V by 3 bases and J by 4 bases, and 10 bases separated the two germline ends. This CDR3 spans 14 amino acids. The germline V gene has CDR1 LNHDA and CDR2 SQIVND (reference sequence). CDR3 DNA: TGTGCCAGTAGTATGGAACAGGGTAATCAGCCCCAGCATTTT. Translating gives CASSMEQGNQPQHF.

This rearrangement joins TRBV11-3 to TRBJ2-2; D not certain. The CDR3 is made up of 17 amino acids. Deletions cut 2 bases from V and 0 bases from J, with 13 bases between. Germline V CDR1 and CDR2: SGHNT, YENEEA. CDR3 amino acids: CASSLQNGVANTGELFF. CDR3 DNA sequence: TGTGCCAGCAGCTTACAGAATGGTGTCGCGAACACCGGGGAGCTGTTTTTT.

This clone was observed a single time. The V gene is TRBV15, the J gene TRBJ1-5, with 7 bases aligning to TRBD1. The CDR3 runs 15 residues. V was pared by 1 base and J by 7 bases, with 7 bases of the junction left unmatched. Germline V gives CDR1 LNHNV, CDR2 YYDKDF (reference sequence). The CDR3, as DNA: TGTGCCACCAGCAGAGGGTGGGACAGCGGACAGCCCCAGCATTTT. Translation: CATSRGWDSGQPQHF.

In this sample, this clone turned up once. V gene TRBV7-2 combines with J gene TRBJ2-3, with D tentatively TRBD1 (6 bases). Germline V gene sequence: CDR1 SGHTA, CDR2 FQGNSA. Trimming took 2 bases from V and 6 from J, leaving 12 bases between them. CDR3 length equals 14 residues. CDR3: CASSLPGAGDTQYF. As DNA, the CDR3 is TGTGCCAGCAGCTTACCAGGGGCAGGTGATACGCAGTATTTT.

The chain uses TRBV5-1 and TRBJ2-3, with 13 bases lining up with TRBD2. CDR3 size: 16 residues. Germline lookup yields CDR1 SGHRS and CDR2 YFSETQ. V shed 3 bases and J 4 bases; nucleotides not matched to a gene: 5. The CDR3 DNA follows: TGCGCCAGCAGCTGGACTAGCGGGGGTCCGGCAGATACGCAGTATTTT. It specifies CASSWTSGGPADTQYF.

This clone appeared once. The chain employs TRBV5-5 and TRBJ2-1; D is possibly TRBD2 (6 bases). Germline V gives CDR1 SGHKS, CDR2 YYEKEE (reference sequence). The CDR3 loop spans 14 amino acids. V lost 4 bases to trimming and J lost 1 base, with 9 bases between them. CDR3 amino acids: CASSLGLSYNEQFF. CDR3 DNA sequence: TGTGCCAGCAGCCTGGGACTGTCCTACAATGAGCAGTTCTTC.

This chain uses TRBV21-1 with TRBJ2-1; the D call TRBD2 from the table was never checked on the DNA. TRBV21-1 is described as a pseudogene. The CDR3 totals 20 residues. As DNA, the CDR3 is TGTGCCAGCAGCAAAGCGCTTCCCCTTACTAGCGGGAGGAGGGGCCATGAGCAGTTCTTC. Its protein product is CASSKALPLTSGRRGHEQFF.

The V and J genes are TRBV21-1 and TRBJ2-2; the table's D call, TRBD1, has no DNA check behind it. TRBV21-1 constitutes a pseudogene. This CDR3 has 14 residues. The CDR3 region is CASSTGHRTGELFF. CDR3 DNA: TGTGCCAGCAGCACGGGACACAGAACCGGGGAGCTGTTTTTT.